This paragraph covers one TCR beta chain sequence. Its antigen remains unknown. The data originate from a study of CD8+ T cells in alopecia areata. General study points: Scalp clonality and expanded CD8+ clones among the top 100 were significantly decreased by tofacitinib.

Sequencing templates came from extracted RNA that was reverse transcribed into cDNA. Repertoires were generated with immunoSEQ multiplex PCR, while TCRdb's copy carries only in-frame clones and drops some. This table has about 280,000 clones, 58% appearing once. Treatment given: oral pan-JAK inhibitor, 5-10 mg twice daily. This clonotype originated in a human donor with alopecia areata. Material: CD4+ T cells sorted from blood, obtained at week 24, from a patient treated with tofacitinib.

CDR3 nucleotide sequence: TGTGCCAGTAGTATGGGACAGACCACAGATACGCAGTATTTT. Translated, it gives CASSMGQTTDTQYF. V and J are TRBV19 and TRBJ2-3, with 7 bases that match TRBD1. Germline CDR1 reads LNHDA; CDR2 reads SQIVND (reference sequence). The ends lost 3 bases at V and 2 bases at J; junction bases unmatched: 2. This CDR3 is built from 14 residues.